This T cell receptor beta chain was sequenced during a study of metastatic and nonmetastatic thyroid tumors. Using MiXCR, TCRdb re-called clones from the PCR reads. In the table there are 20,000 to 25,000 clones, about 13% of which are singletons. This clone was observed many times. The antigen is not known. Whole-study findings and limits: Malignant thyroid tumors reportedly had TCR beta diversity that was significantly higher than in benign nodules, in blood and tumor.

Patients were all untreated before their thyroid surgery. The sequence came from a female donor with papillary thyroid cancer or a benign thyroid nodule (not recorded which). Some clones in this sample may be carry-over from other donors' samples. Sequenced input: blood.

CDR3 residues: CASGQALNTEAFF. CDR3 nucleotides: TGTGCCAGCGGGCAGGCTCTGAACACTGAAGCTTTCTTT. The chain carries TRBV27 and TRBJ1-1; D unclear. V lost 8 bases, J lost 0 bases, and 10 bases lay in between. This CDR3 contains 13 residues. Germline loops: CDR1 MNHEY, CDR2 SMNVEV (reference sequence).